This T cell receptor (beta chain) was retrieved from a study of blood T cell repertoires in COVID-19. Background on the study: Acute and convalescent COVID-19 specimens originated in the United States, Italy and Spain. Sources were T cells, B-cell-depleted T cells, or PBMCs; the material itself was cDNA or gDNA.

V trimming: 1 base; J trimming: 0 bases; junction bases outside the gene matches: 5. The CDR3 is made up of 17 amino acids. Germline CDR1 is LGHDT and CDR2 is YNNKEL (reference sequence). In the source study's methods: How many nucleated cells were present was estimated from reference gene primer amplification. Produced via immunoSEQ multiplex PCR; TCRdb's table is partial and in-frame only. V, J and clone size are taken as reported in that table, and D and trimming were inferred from the DNA itself. The sample carries 150,000 to 200,000 clones, around nine tenths recorded once. The sequence was collected from a man in his 70s with active or convalescent COVID-19. The sequenced sample was peripheral blood. V gene TRBV3-1 (or the pseudogene TRBV3-2) combines with J gene TRBJ1-3; 8 bases align to TRBD1. The chain's CDR3 is CASSQGFRGLSGNTIYF. The DNA of the CDR3 is TGTGCCAGCAGCCAAGGGTTCAGGGGGCTCTCTGGAAACACCATATATTTT.